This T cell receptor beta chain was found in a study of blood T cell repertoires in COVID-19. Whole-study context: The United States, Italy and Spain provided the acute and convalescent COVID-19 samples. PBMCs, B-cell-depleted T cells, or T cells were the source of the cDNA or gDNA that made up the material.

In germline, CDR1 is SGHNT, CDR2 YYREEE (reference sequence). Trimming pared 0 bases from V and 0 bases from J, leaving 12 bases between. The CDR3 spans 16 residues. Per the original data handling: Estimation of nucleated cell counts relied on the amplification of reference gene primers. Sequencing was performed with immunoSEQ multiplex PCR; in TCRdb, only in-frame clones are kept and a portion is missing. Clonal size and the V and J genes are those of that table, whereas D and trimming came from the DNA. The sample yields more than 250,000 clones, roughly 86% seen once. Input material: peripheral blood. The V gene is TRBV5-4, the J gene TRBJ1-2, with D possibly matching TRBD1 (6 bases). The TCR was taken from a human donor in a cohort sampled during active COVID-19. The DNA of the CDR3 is TGTGCCAGCAGCTTGGCTTCTCCAGGGGCTAACTATGGCTACACCTTC. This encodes CASSLASPGANYGYTF.